Each of the 2 T cell receptor beta chains below was sequenced from the same sample in a study of cytomegalovirus exposure and HLA in healthy donors. The primer mix had 60 Vbeta and 13 Jbeta primers. The method was immunoSEQ multiplex PCR; TCRdb's version includes in-frame clones alone and lacks a portion of them. The table lists approximately 160,000 clones, approximately 85% of them singletons, with 4.5% to 5.5% in the top ten. Material for sequencing was PBMCs. All receptors derive from a girl aged 5 to 17 in good health and CMV-seropositive.

This sequence joins TRBV29-1 and TRBJ1-4; 7 bases fit TRBD1. Per the germline V gene, CDR1 is SQVTM and CDR2 is ANQGSEA. The CDR3 consists of 15 residues. The V and J ends lost 5 bases and 2 bases, in that order; junction bases with no gene match: 8. The CDR3 DNA reads as TGCAGCGTTCCGGCAGGGGGTACGACTAATGAAAAACTGTTTTTT. Translation gives CSVPAGGTTNEKLFF.

The chain recombines TRBV2 with TRBJ1-5; 11 bases align to TRBD1. Looked up from germline, CDR1 is SNHLY and CDR2 is FYNNEI. The CDR3 is made up of 18 amino acids. V shed 6 bases and J 1 base; nucleotides not matched to a gene: 11. DNA for the CDR3: TGTGCCAGCAGAGGGGTCCCGGGACAGGGGGGAAGCAATCAGCCCCAGCATTTT. Its protein product is CASRGVPGQGGSNQPQHF.